This T cell receptor beta chain was found in a study of shared clonotypes between healthy human individuals. CDR1 and CDR2 from the germline V gene are SNHLY and FYNNEI. This CDR3 region has 17 residues. V lost 5 bases to trimming and J lost 8 bases; unmatched junction nucleotides: 15. Naivety among CD8 cells was defined by CD45RO negativity and positive CCR7 selection, thereby excluding terminally differentiated effector memory CD45RA+ cells. All donors were Caucasian adults living in Nashville, Tennessee. General study results and limits: Non-shared clonotypes showed lower generation probabilities than clonotypes common to all four donors.

As regards this clone: Its antigen is not known.

Per the authors' pipeline: Owing to the provision of junction-only sequences devoid of quality scores by immunoSEQ, filtering differed. TCRdb keeps only in-frame clones here, not all; method: immunoSEQ multiplex PCR. The D gene and trimming were derived from the DNA, and the V and J assignments and clone size from that table. The table includes 1.5 million to 2.5 million clones, less than 95% detected once. The chain links TRBV2 to TRBJ1-4; 9 bases line up with TRBD1. The sequence was collected from a man younger than 35 in good health. Sequences were obtained from naive CD8+ T cells sorted from blood. The CDR3 reads CASSLSRDREREEKLFF. CDR3 coding DNA: TGTGCCAGCAGTTTGTCCCGGGACAGGGAACGAGAAGAAAAACTGTTTTTT.